One and the same sample provided the 16 T cell receptor beta chains below, sequenced in a study of blood T cell repertoires in COVID-19. The method was immunoSEQ multiplex PCR; TCRdb's version includes in-frame clones alone and lacks a portion of them. Of some 180,000 clones in the sample, roughly 79% are singletons; the top ten hold approximately 12%. Sequencing was carried out using peripheral blood. The receptors stem from a woman over 75 with COVID-19, enrolled during active disease.

V gene TRBV7-8 combines with J gene TRBJ2-1, with 14 nucleotides matching TRBD2. The CDR3 totals 21 residues. V was clipped by 5 bases and J by 0 bases; unmatched bases: 15. CDR1 SGHVS and CDR2 FQNEAQ come from the germline V gene. The DNA of the CDR3 is TGTGCCAGCAGCCAACCATCCTCGACTAGCGGGAGGGCTAGCTCCTACAATGAGCAGTTCTTC. Protein: CASSQPSSTSGRASSYNEQFF.

The chain employs TRBV12-3 or TRBV12-4 and TRBJ2-3; weak D call: TRBD2 (6 bases). This CDR3 region has 13 residues. Trimming cost V 5 bases and J 9 bases, with 15 bases left between them. CDR3 protein: CASSGTEVPTQYF. Here the CDR3 DNA reads TGTGCCAGCAGTGGGACTGAGGTACCGACGCAGTATTTT.

This clone appeared a few times. The chain combines TRBV15 with TRBJ1-4; 9 bases map to TRBD1. Trimming cost V 0 bases and J 6 bases; bases outside gene matches: 5. CDR1 LNHNV and CDR2 YYDKDF come from the germline V gene (reference sequence). The CDR3 is 16 residues long. This chain's CDR3 is CATSRERGQGDEKLFF. The CDR3 region has the DNA TGTGCCACCAGCAGAGAGAGGGGACAGGGTGATGAAAAACTGTTTTTT.

The chain couples TRBV6-2 or TRBV6-3 to TRBJ2-7, with 9 bases aligning to TRBD2. This CDR3 has 13 amino acids. Germline assignment: CDR1 MNHEY and CDR2 SVGEGT. V lost 0 bases and J lost 6; bases outside the gene matches: 0. The CDR3 sequence is CASSYSTSGEQYF. CDR3 in DNA: TGTGCCAGCAGTTACTCGACTAGCGGCGAGCAGTACTTC.

The chain carries TRBV5-1 and TRBJ2-7, with a weak D call TRBD1 (6 bases). Trimming took off 4 bases at V and 0 bases at J, with 14 bases between the two ends. The CDR3 has 15 residues. From germline, CDR1 is SGHRS and CDR2 YFSETQ. The CDR3, as DNA: TGCGCCAGCAGCCCACAGGGTCTAAGCTCCTACGAGCAGTACTTC. Translation gives CASSPQGLSSYEQYF.

J is TRBJ1-1 and V is TRBV5-5; D possibly corresponds to TRBD1 (5 bases). There are 14 residues in the CDR3. Looked up from germline, CDR1 is SGHKS and CDR2 is YYEKEE (reference sequence). Trimming stripped 0 bases from V and 4 bases from J, with 10 bases between. CDR3 nucleotide sequence: TGTGCCAGCAGCTTGGTCAGCCAGGGCACTGAAGCTTTCTTT. Translating gives CASSLVSQGTEAFF.

The rearrangement uses TRBV20-1 and TRBJ2-7, with 10 bases lining up with TRBD1. CDR3 length: 14 amino acids. Germline CDR1 is DFQATT and CDR2 is SNEGSKA (reference sequence). Trimming cost V 3 bases and J 3 bases; bases outside gene matches: 5. CDR3 bases: TGCAGTGCTAGTTCCGGGACAGGGGACTACGAGCAGTACTTC. Its protein product is CSASSGTGDYEQYF.

J is TRBJ1-1 and V is TRBV6-6; 7 positions match TRBD1. The CDR3 totals 15 residues. With V trimmed by 4 bases and J by 0 bases, 5 bases remained unmatched. Germline V gene sequence: CDR1 MNHNY, CDR2 SVGAGI (reference sequence). The CDR3 DNA sequence: TGTGCCAGCAGTTGGGGACAGTTCATGAACACTGAAGCTTTCTTT. Protein product: CASSWGQFMNTEAFF.

V gene TRBV7-2 combines with J gene TRBJ1-3; D is uncertain. Trimming pared 5 bases from V and 3 bases from J, leaving 14 bases between. The V gene's germline CDR1 is SGHTA and CDR2 FQGNSA. CDR3 size: 15 residues. CDR3 residues: CASSPVRGYGNTIYF. The DNA of the CDR3 is TGTGCCAGCAGCCCAGTCCGCGGGTATGGAAACACCATATATTTT.

V is TRBV3-1 (or the pseudogene TRBV3-2) and J is TRBJ2-3; D may be TRBD2 (5 bases). V shed 4 bases and J shed 0 bases, with 5 bases lying between them. CDR3 length: 13 residues. Germline V gene lookup returns CDR1 LGHDT and CDR2 YNNKEL (reference sequence). The CDR3 reads CASSRTSTDTQYF. As DNA, the CDR3 is TGTGCCAGCAGCCGGACTAGCACAGATACGCAGTATTTT.

The chain uses TRBV3-1 (or the pseudogene TRBV3-2) and TRBJ1-1, with a weak D call TRBD1 (5 bases). The CDR3 extends over 15 amino acids. The germline V gene encodes CDR1 LGHDT and CDR2 YNNKEL (reference sequence). V shed 1 base and J shed 7 bases, with 16 bases lying between them. CDR3 coding DNA: TGTGCCAGCAGCCAAGTTGGAGGGCCTGGGGGTGAAGCTTTCTTT. This sequence encodes CASSQVGGPGGEAFF.

The count of this clone is one. The chain couples TRBV9 to TRBJ2-7; 12 bases are shared with TRBD2. The CDR3 sequence is 17 residues long. With 0 bases clipped from V and 2 bases from J, the junction kept 6 bases outside the gene matches. CDR1 SGDLS and CDR2 YYNGEE come from the germline V gene. The CDR3 region is CASSVGVLAGGAYEQYF. The CDR3 DNA follows: TGTGCCAGCAGCGTAGGGGTACTAGCGGGAGGTGCCTACGAGCAGTACTTC.

The V gene is TRBV20-1, the J gene TRBJ2-7; a possible D gene is TRBD1 (6 bases). CDR1 and CDR2 from the germline V gene are DFQATT and SNEGSKA (reference sequence). This CDR3 is built from 12 residues. The V and J ends lost 3 bases and 5 bases respectively, with 11 bases between them. CDR3 in DNA: TGCAGTGCTAGTTACAGGGCCGACGAGCAGTACTTC. Residues: CSASYRADEQYF.

This clone has just one count. V and J are TRBV3-1 (or the pseudogene TRBV3-2) and TRBJ2-2, with a weak D call TRBD2 (6 bases). The ends were cut back, 1 base at V and 0 bases at J, with 15 bases in the middle. The CDR3 spans 18 residues. CDR1 is LGHDT and CDR2 is YNNKEL in the germline V gene (reference sequence). The CDR3 region is CASSQVTRNFANTGELFF. The CDR3 DNA sequence: TGTGCCAGCAGCCAAGTGACTAGAAATTTCGCGAACACCGGGGAGCTGTTTTTT.

This clone appeared a single time. V is TRBV28 and J is TRBJ2-1, with no clear D. The CDR3 length is 15 residues. V lost 5 bases, J lost 3 bases, and 14 bases lay in between. The germline CDR1 and CDR2 sequences are MDHEN and SYDVKM. DNA for the CDR3: TGTGCCAGCAGTCCCCCCCGGGTGATCTACAATGAGCAGTTCTTC. Its translation: CASSPPRVIYNEQFF.

The chain is built from TRBV4-2 and TRBJ2-7, with 9 nucleotides matching TRBD1. This CDR3 contains 17 residues. Germline lookup yields CDR1 LGHNA and CDR2 YNFKEQ. After removal of 0 bases from V and 2 bases from J, the junction contained 8 bases not matched to a gene. The DNA of the CDR3 is TGTGCCAGCAGCCAAGATCAGCCGAGACAGGGGGCCTACGAGCAGTACTTC. Translated, it gives CASSQDQPRQGAYEQYF.